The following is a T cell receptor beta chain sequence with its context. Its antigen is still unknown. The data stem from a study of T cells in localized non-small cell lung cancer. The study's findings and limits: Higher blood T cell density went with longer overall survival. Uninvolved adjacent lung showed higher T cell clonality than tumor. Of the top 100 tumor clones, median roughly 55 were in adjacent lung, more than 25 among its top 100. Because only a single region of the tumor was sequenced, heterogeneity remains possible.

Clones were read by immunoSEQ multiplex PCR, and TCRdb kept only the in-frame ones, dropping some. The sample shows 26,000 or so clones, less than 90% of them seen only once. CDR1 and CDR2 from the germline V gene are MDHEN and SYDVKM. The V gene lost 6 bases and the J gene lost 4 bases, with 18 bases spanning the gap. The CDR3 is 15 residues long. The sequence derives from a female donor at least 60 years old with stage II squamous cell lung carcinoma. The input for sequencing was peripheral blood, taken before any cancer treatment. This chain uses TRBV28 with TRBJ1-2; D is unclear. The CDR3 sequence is CASSRAVWASYGYTF. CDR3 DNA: TGTGCCAGCAGCCGGGCGGTTTGGGCTTCCTATGGCTACACCTTC.